The 17 T cell receptor beta chains listed next were all sequenced from one sample in a study of OX40 agonist ivuxolimab in advanced cancers. The assay was immunoSEQ multiplex PCR, and TCRdb's table has in-frame clones only and misses some. Altogether about 25,000 clones are present, approximately 86% being singletons, with the ten largest covering over 13%. The starting material was CD4+ or CD8+ T cells sorted from blood, obtained in a trial of the OX40 agonist ivuxolimab. The receptors shown here come from an adult with an advanced solid tumor such as melanoma, head and neck, liver or kidney cancer.

The rearrangement joins TRBV7-2 to TRBJ2-2; weak D call: TRBD1 (6 bases). V was trimmed by 4 bases and J by 3 bases, leaving 15 bases between them. CDR1 and CDR2 from the germline V gene are SGHTA and FQGNSA. The length of the CDR3 is 16 residues. CDR3 amino acids: CASSSYRVKDTGELFF. DNA of the CDR3: TGTGCCAGCAGCTCATACAGGGTTAAGGACACCGGGGAGCTGTTTTTT.

This clone was detected only a few times. The chain joins TRBV9 to TRBJ2-1; 8 bases fit TRBD2. CDR1 and CDR2 from the germline V gene are SGDLS and YYNGEE. The V gene end was trimmed by 4 bases and the J gene end by 2 bases; junction bases not matched to a gene: 8. The CDR3 is 16 amino acids. The CDR3 nucleotides read TGTGCCAGCAGCCTAAGCGGGGGCCCTACCTACAATGAGCAGTTCTTC. This encodes CASSLSGGPTYNEQFF.

The chain employs TRBV5-4 and TRBJ2-3, with TRBD2 matching 11 bases. The length of the CDR3 is 17 residues. With 2 bases clipped from V and 1 base from J, the junction kept 6 bases outside the gene matches. From germline, CDR1 is SGHNT and CDR2 YYREEE (reference sequence). The CDR3 sequence: CASSFPTSGARTDTQYF. The DNA for the CDR3 is TGTGCCAGCAGCTTTCCGACTAGCGGGGCACGCACAGATACGCAGTATTTT.

CDR3 protein: CASSRGGAAKNIQYF. The CDR3 DNA reads as TGTGCCAGCAGCAGAGGTGGGGCCGCCAAAAACATTCAGTACTTC. The gene calls are TRBV7-9 and TRBJ2-4; D may be TRBD1 (5 bases). The germline V gene encodes CDR1 SEHNR and CDR2 FQNEAQ (reference sequence). Between the trimmed V and J ends, which lost 5 bases and 1 base, there was a span of 12 bases. The CDR3 has 15 residues.

The rearrangement uses TRBV4-1 and TRBJ2-3, with 10 bases matching TRBD1. V gave up 4 bases and J gave up 7 bases; unmatched junction bases: 11. Germline CDR1 reads MGHRA; CDR2 reads YSYEKL. The CDR3 spans 16 residues. The CDR3 region has the DNA TGCGCCAGCAGCCCTCGGACAGGGGGATACAATCATACGCAGTATTTT. Translation: CASSPRTGGYNHTQYF.

V gene TRBV6-4 combines with J gene TRBJ1-1; D is undetermined. Trimming pared 4 bases from V and 7 bases from J, leaving 7 bases between. The CDR3 loop spans 11 amino acids. Germline CDR1 is MRHNA and CDR2 is SNTAGT. The CDR3 sequence: CASSVEGEAFF. The CDR3 coding sequence is TGTGCCAGCAGTGTAGAGGGTGAAGCTTTCTTT.

The chain uses TRBV27 and TRBJ2-2; the match to TRBD1 covers 7 bases. Germline V lookup: CDR1 MNHEY, CDR2 SMNVEV (reference sequence). With V trimmed by 2 bases and J by 5 bases, 5 bases remained unmatched. The CDR3 is made up of 15 amino acids. The CDR3 loop is CASSLGAGGTGELFF. In DNA, the CDR3 is TGTGCCAGCAGTTTAGGAGCAGGGGGTACCGGGGAGCTGTTTTTT.

The chain couples TRBV4-3 to TRBJ2-1, with a tentative D call TRBD2 (6 bases). The CDR3 spans 18 residues. Per the germline V gene, CDR1 is LGHNA and CDR2 is YSLEER. Trimming cost V 0 bases and J 8 bases, with 23 bases left between them. CDR3 sequence (DNA): TGCGCCAGCAGCCAAGAAAACTATAGGACTACCTTGGGGCATGAGCAGTTCTTC. Protein: CASSQENYRTTLGHEQFF.

This clone was seen a few times. The CDR3 DNA sequence: TGTGCCAGCAGCGTCTTTGGGACTAGCGGGAGGCACCTCGAACAGACCCAGTACTTC. It encodes CASSVFGTSGRHLEQTQYF. The chain joins TRBV9 to TRBJ2-5; TRBD2 aligns across 15 bases. This CDR3 spans 19 amino acids. The junction had 14 bases not matched to a gene; V was cut back by 2 bases and J by 6 bases. Germline values: CDR1 SGDLS, CDR2 YYNGEE.

On this clone: Relative to the germline gene, one junction end is altered; a read error may explain this. The chain recombines TRBV6-1 with TRBJ1-3; 10 nucleotides line up with TRBD1. The V gene's germline CDR1 is MNHNS and CDR2 SASEGT. There are 15 residues in the CDR3. This CDR3 is CASSKAGTGENTIYF. The CDR3 nucleotides are TGTGCCAGCAGTAAAGCCGGGACAGGGGAAAACACCATATATTTT.

CDR3 bases: TGTGCCAGCCGGGGCCTTAATCAGCCCCAGCATTTT. Translation: CASRGLNQPQHF. The chain has TRBV27 and TRBJ1-5, with D tentatively TRBD1 (5 bases). Trimming stripped 8 bases from V and 4 bases from J, with 9 bases between. The CDR3 sequence is 12 residues long. CDR1 and CDR2 from the germline V gene are MNHEY and SMNVEV (reference sequence).

This chain links TRBV4-2 with TRBJ2-7, with D perhaps TRBD1 (6 bases). The CDR3 contains 16 residues. Trimming took 4 bases from V and 1 from J, leaving 17 bases between them. Looked up from germline, CDR1 is LGHNA and CDR2 is YNFKEQ. The CDR3 spells CASSPYSVTGSYEQYF. The CDR3, as DNA: TGTGCCAGCAGCCCATATTCAGTGACAGGATCCTACGAGCAGTACTTC.

This sequence joins TRBV7-2 and TRBJ2-7; D gene uncertain. CDR1 is SGHTA and CDR2 is FQGNSA in the germline V gene. The CDR3 runs 14 residues. Deletions cut 4 bases from V and 3 bases from J, with 13 bases between. The CDR3 reads CASSSRSERYEQYF. CDR3 DNA: TGTGCCAGCAGCTCTCGATCCGAGCGCTACGAGCAGTACTTC.

CDR3 in amino acids: CASSQGARGFYEQYF. CDR3 bases: TGCGCCAGCAGCCAAGGGGCCAGGGGCTTCTACGAGCAGTACTTC. V and J are TRBV4-1 and TRBJ2-7; D is perhaps TRBD1 (6 bases). Deletions cut 1 base from V and 3 bases from J, with 13 bases between. The CDR3 covers 15 residues. Germline values: CDR1 MGHRA, CDR2 YSYEKL.

V usage is TRBV19 and J usage is TRBJ1-2; D ambiguous. Germline V gene lookup returns CDR1 LNHDA and CDR2 SQIVND (reference sequence). The CDR3 is made up of 14 amino acids. The V gene lost 5 bases and the J gene lost 7 bases, with 17 bases spanning the gap. This CDR3 reads CASSSRTSLSGYTF. CDR3 nucleotide sequence: TGTGCCAGTAGTTCAAGGACTTCTTTAAGTGGCTACACCTTC.

The CDR3 reads CASRTTAPPGELFF. The CDR3 nucleotides are TGTGCCAGCAGAACGACAGCCCCCCCCGGGGAGCTGTTTTTT. V and J are TRBV11-2 and TRBJ2-2; D is perhaps TRBD1 (5 bases). Germline V gives CDR1 SGHAT, CDR2 FQNNGV. The V gene lost 6 bases and the J gene lost 6 bases, with 14 bases spanning the gap. The CDR3 contains 14 residues.

The gene calls are TRBV6-5 and TRBJ2-7; tentative D call: TRBD2 (6 bases). V shed 2 bases and J shed 1 base, with 6 bases lying between them. Per germline, CDR1 MNHEY and CDR2 SVGAGI. There are 13 residues in the CDR3. CDR3 sequence reads: CASSYGLSYEQYF. The CDR3 DNA sequence: TGTGCCAGCAGTTACGGACTATCCTACGAGCAGTACTTC.